These 25 T cell receptor beta chains were all obtained from the same sample, sequenced in a study of T cell repertoires in cytomegalovirus infection. MiXCR was run by TCRdb on the reads, yielding one entry per CDR3 protein. The repertoire holds some 920,000 distinct CDR3 sequences, with approximately 31% as singletons. Their target antigens are unknown. The sequenced sample was cultured CD8+ T cells from PBMCs, obtained from culture after CMV antigen stimulation. The receptors were sampled from a human donor in good health (CMV status not recorded). Some clones in this sample may be carry-over from other donors' samples.

This chain uses TRBV27 with TRBJ2-6, with D unresolved. CDR1 and CDR2 (germline): MNHEY, SMNVEV (reference sequence). The CDR3 is 16 amino acids. V dropped 5 bases and J dropped 2 bases, with 13 bases sitting between them. The CDR3 DNA is TGTGCCAGCAGTCCAACGACAAAGGCTGGGGCCAACGTCCTGACTTTC. Its protein is CASSPTTKAGANVLTF.

There are a few counts of this clonotype. The genes are TRBV5-5 and TRBJ2-1, with 9 bases that match TRBD1. This CDR3 comprises 14 residues. Trimming cost V 4 bases and J 6 bases; bases outside gene matches: 5. Germline V gives CDR1 SGHKS, CDR2 YYEKEE (reference sequence). The CDR3 sequence: CASSLGTGFNEQFF. The DNA of the CDR3 is TGTGCCAGCAGCCTCGGGACAGGGTTCAATGAGCAGTTCTTC.

The chain combines TRBV4-3 with TRBJ1-1; D is ambiguous. Trimming took off 4 bases at V and 4 bases at J, with 13 bases between the two ends. The CDR3 spans 14 residues. Per the germline V gene, CDR1 is LGHNA and CDR2 is YSLEER. CDR3 region: CASSPGPASTEAFF. The CDR3 DNA is TGCGCCAGCAGCCCAGGACCGGCGAGCACTGAAGCTTTCTTT.

This rearrangement joins TRBV4-1 to TRBJ2-1; 8 nucleotides align to TRBD2. The V gene end was trimmed by 1 base and the J gene end by 4 bases; junction bases not matched to a gene: 12. Looked up from germline, CDR1 is MGHRA and CDR2 is YSYEKL. This CDR3 contains 18 residues. Here the CDR3 DNA reads TGCGCCAGCAGCCAAGTCCCTGGCGGGGGGTTTATTTACAATGAGCAGTTCTTC. Its translation is CASSQVPGGGFIYNEQFF.

In DNA, the CDR3 is TGTGCCAGCAGCTTAGAGGCGGGGGACAGGCTTCCCCTCCCCTCCTACGAGCAGTACTTC. It codes for CASSLEAGDRLPLPSYEQYF. V is TRBV7-6 and J is TRBJ2-7; D might be TRBD1 (8 bases). Trimming stripped 1 base from V and 0 bases from J, with 25 bases between. This CDR3 contains 20 residues. Germline-derived CDR1 and CDR2 are SGHVS and FNYEAQ.

A word on this clonotype: A much larger clone lies one base from this, so it may be a read error. The V and J genes are TRBV7-2 and TRBJ2-3; 7 bases are a match to TRBD1. The germline gives CDR1 SGHTA, CDR2 FQGNSA. The CDR3 has 15 amino acids. Trimming removed 4 bases from V and 4 bases from J; junction bases left unmatched: 8. The CDR3 reads CTSSSDRDGADTQYF. The CDR3 DNA is TGTACCAGCAGCTCAGACAGGGATGGGGCAGATACGCAGTATTTT. Looking up the rest from reference TRBV7-2 and TRBJ2-3 gives the full variable domain: GAGVSQSPSNKVTEKGKDVELRCDPISGHTALYWYRQSLGQGLEFLIYFQGNSAPDKSGLPSDRFSAERTGGSVSTLTIQRTQQEDSAVYLCTSSSDRDGADTQYFGPGTRLTVL.

The chain employs TRBV10-1 and TRBJ1-2, with D possibly being TRBD1 (5 bases). Germline CDR1 WNHNN, CDR2 SYGVQD (reference sequence). The CDR3 is made up of 17 amino acids. Trimming left V 0 bases short and J 3 bases short, with 17 bases between. The CDR3 reads CASSESDLAGPHYGYTF. The CDR3 region has the DNA TGCGCCAGCAGTGAGTCTGATTTGGCAGGGCCGCACTATGGCTACACCTTC.

The chain uses TRBV12-3 or TRBV12-4 and TRBJ1-2; the match to TRBD1 covers 9 bases. Trimming took 7 bases from V and 3 from J; bases not matched to a gene: 3. CDR3 length: 13 amino acids. The CDR3 nucleotides are TGTGCCAGCAACCGGACAGGGGACTATGGCTACACCTTC. It codes for CASNRTGDYGYTF.

The chain uses TRBV6-5 and TRBJ2-1; D uncertain. The ends were cut back, 4 bases at V and 4 bases at J, with 11 bases in the middle. Germline CDR1 and CDR2: MNHEY and SVGAGI. CDR3 length: 14 amino acids. CDR3 residues: CASSSYSAYNEQFF. Here the CDR3 DNA reads TGTGCCAGCAGTTCGTACAGTGCTTACAATGAGCAGTTCTTC.

This clonotype was picked up a small number of times. The chain couples TRBV7-6 to TRBJ1-1, with D perhaps TRBD1 (5 bases). The V end lost 0 bases, the J end lost 6 bases, and 8 bases lay between the germline ends. Germline CDR1 is SGHVS and CDR2 is FNYEAQ. The CDR3 loop spans 13 amino acids. CDR3: CASSLAKTAEAFF. DNA for the CDR3: TGTGCCAGCAGCTTAGCGAAGACAGCTGAAGCTTTCTTT.

V usage is TRBV7-9 and J usage is TRBJ2-3, with 7 nucleotides matching TRBD2. CDR3 length: 15 amino acids. With V trimmed by 4 bases and J by 2 bases, 6 bases remained unmatched. In germline, CDR1 is SEHNR, CDR2 FQNEAQ (reference sequence). DNA of the CDR3: TGTGCCAGCAGCTCCACAGCGGGGTACACAGATACGCAGTATTTT. Its translation is CASSSTAGYTDTQYF.

At least ten counts were recorded for this clonotype. V usage is TRBV7-2 and J usage is TRBJ1-5; tentatively, D is TRBD1 (5 bases). Trimming left V 5 bases short and J 5 bases short, with 19 bases between. This CDR3 is built from 16 residues. In germline, CDR1 is SGHTA, CDR2 FQGNSA. The CDR3 here is CASSPSRGGGYQPQHF. The CDR3, as DNA: TGTGCCAGCAGCCCCTCGCGGGGGGGGGGGTATCAGCCCCAGCATTTT. The whole variable domain, remainder taken from reference TRBV7-2 and TRBJ1-5, is GAGVSQSPSNKVTEKGKDVELRCDPISGHTALYWYRQSLGQGLEFLIYFQGNSAPDKSGLPSDRFSAERTGGSVSTLTIQRTQQEDSAVYLCASSPSRGGGYQPQHFGDGTRLSIL.

This sequence joins TRBV28 and TRBJ1-5, with 9 bases fitting TRBD1. Germline V gene data show CDR1 as MDHEN and CDR2 as SYDVKM. The CDR3 spans 14 residues. The V gene end was trimmed by 3 bases and the J gene end by 7 bases; junction bases not matched to a gene: 4. This chain's CDR3 is CASSFGTGFQPQHF. DNA for the CDR3: TGTGCCAGCAGTTTTGGGACAGGGTTCCAGCCCCAGCATTTT.

The chain recombines TRBV28 with TRBJ1-5; no definite D call. The CDR3 covers 16 residues. Trimming cost V 3 bases and J 7 bases, with 19 bases left between them. Germline assignment: CDR1 MDHEN and CDR2 SYDVKM. In DNA form, the CDR3 reads TGTGCCAGCAGTTTCGGGGTTTCCTTCTCCGGGCAGCCCCAGCATTTT. Translation: CASSFGVSFSGQPQHF.

This clonotype has at least ten counts. This chain links TRBV12-3 or TRBV12-4 with TRBJ1-1; D not resolved. With 5 bases removed from V and 3 bases from J, the gap between germline ends came to 16 bases. The CDR3 runs 15 residues. The CDR3 bases are TGTGCCAGCAGTGCGGGAGGGTCTACTCACACTGAAGCTTTCTTT. Residues: CASSAGGSTHTEAFF.

The gene calls are TRBV19 and TRBJ1-1; no clear D. CDR3 length equals 12 residues. Germline CDR1 and CDR2: LNHDA and SQIVND (reference sequence). V lost 5 bases, J lost 6 bases, and 10 bases lay in between. CDR3 sequence (DNA): TGTGCCAGTAGTGGGCAGGTGGCTGAAGCTTTCTTT. As protein: CASSGQVAEAFF.

The chain is built from TRBV7-2 and TRBJ1-1; 10 bases agree with TRBD1. From germline, CDR1 is SGHTA and CDR2 FQGNSA. Germline trimming cut 5 bases from V and 2 bases from J; bases unmatched to any gene: 8. The CDR3 covers 16 residues. DNA of the CDR3: TGTGCCAGCAGCACATGGACAGGGGGGATCAACACTGAAGCTTTCTTT. This sequence encodes CASSTWTGGINTEAFF.

Only a few counts were recorded for this clonotype. This chain joins TRBV7-8 and TRBJ2-1; D not certain. V shed 1 base and J shed 2 bases, with 9 bases lying between them. The length of the CDR3 is 15 residues. The V gene's germline CDR1 is SGHVS and CDR2 FQNEAQ. CDR3 amino acids: CASSLGSSPYNEQFF. As DNA, the CDR3 is TGTGCCAGCAGCTTAGGCAGCTCCCCCTACAATGAGCAGTTCTTC.

The chain uses TRBV4-1 and TRBJ2-7, with 8 bases lining up with TRBD1. Germline V CDR1 and CDR2: MGHRA, YSYEKL. CDR3 size: 17 residues. With V trimmed by 4 bases and J by 5 bases, 16 bases remained unmatched. The CDR3 here is CASSLNGFRGQVNEQYF. The CDR3 DNA is TGCGCCAGCAGCCTGAATGGTTTCAGGGGGCAAGTTAACGAGCAGTACTTC.

This chain uses TRBV27 with TRBJ2-1; possible D gene TRBD1, 6 bases. CDR1 MNHEY and CDR2 SMNVEV come from the germline V gene (reference sequence). The ends were cut back, 3 bases at V and 2 bases at J, with 14 bases in the middle. This CDR3 has 16 amino acids. CDR3 loop: CASSFATGLTYNEQFF. Written as DNA, the CDR3 is TGTGCCAGCAGTTTCGCAACAGGGTTGACCTACAATGAGCAGTTCTTC.

V and J are TRBV12-5 and TRBJ2-2; the match to TRBD1 covers 7 bases. The CDR3 has 15 residues. J gave up 1 base and V 6 bases, and 5 bases lay outside the gene matches. The V gene's germline CDR1 is LGHNT and CDR2 FRNRAP. CDR3 nucleotides: TGTGCTAGTGGAGGACAGGATCTGAACACCGGGGAGCTGTTTTTT. This sequence encodes CASGGQDLNTGELFF.

This clonotype was observed a few times. The CDR3 region is CASSLSGVAQPQHF. CDR3 DNA: TGTGCCAGCAGTTTATCTGGGGTGGCACAGCCCCAGCATTTT. The chain couples TRBV27 to TRBJ1-5; D is uncertain. V was clipped by 0 bases and J by 7 bases, with 10 bases between them. Per the germline V gene, CDR1 is MNHEY and CDR2 is SMNVEV (reference sequence). The CDR3 totals 14 residues.

The rearrangement joins TRBV7-6 to TRBJ2-2; D is unclear. Germline assignment: CDR1 SGHVS and CDR2 FNYEAQ. The CDR3 runs to 12 residues. V shed 2 bases and J shed 8 bases, with 6 bases lying between them. As DNA, the CDR3 is TGTGCCAGCAGCTTACCCCTTGGGGAGCTGTTTTTT. It specifies CASSLPLGELFF.

Regarding this clonotype: A much larger clone is a single base away; this may be a read error. The V call is TRBV25-1, the J call TRBJ2-2; tentatively, D is TRBD1 or TRBD2 (5 bases each). V dropped 6 bases and J dropped 5 bases, with 7 bases sitting between them. This CDR3 spans 12 amino acids. Germline V lookup: CDR1 MGHDK, CDR2 SYGVNS. CDR3: CASREGTGELFF. The CDR3 region has the DNA TGTGCCAGCAGAGAGGGGACCGGGGAGCTGTTTTTT.

This clonotype has only a few counts. Germline is not matched at one junction end, which may reflect a read error. The chain uses TRBV5-5 and TRBJ2-1; D unclear. This CDR3 has 13 amino acids. The germline V gene encodes CDR1 SGHKS and CDR2 YYEKEE (reference sequence). This CDR3 reads CASSIDSHNEQFF. The CDR3 DNA reads TGTGCCAGCAGCATAGACTCCCACAATGAGCAGTTCTTC.